The 28 T cell receptor beta chains presented below share a single source sample, sequenced in a study of early T cells in non-severe SARS-CoV-2 infection. TCRdb reprocessed the 5' RACE reads via MiXCR and lists one record per CDR3 protein. The table shows some 62,000 distinct CDR3 sequences, with almost 9.5% occurring only once. What was sequenced was whole blood. Receptors originate from an adult who was a healthcare worker with PCR-confirmed SARS-CoV-2 infection or an uninfected control (not recorded which).

This clonotype appeared a few times. This chain joins TRBV11-2 and TRBJ2-1, with 8 bases lining up with TRBD1. Germline loops: CDR1 SGHAT, CDR2 FQNNGV. CDR3 length: 16 residues. V lost 5 bases to trimming and J lost 5 bases; unmatched junction nucleotides: 11. Here the CDR3 DNA reads TGTGCCAGCAGCGGAAGACAGGGGATTAGGGACAATGAGCAGTTCTTC. Translating gives CASSGRQGIRDNEQFF. The entire variable domain, with the rest obtained from reference TRBV11-2 and TRBJ2-1, is as follows: EAGVAQSPRYKIIEKRQSVAFWCNPISGHATLYWYQQILGQGPKLLIQFQNNGVVDDSQLPKDRFSAERLKGVDSTLKIQPAKLEDSAVYLCASSGRQGIRDNEQFFGPGTRLTVL.

This chain connects TRBV12-3 or TRBV12-4 to TRBJ1-3; 7 bases map to TRBD1. V trimming: 3 bases; J trimming: 5 bases; junction bases outside the gene matches: 4. The CDR3 covers 14 residues. CDR3 region: CASSFDRVRNTIYF. CDR3 coding DNA: TGTGCCAGCAGTTTCGACAGGGTGAGAAACACCATATATTTT.

This clonotype was seen repeatedly, ten times or more. This chain connects TRBV7-6 to TRBJ1-2; 7 positions agree with TRBD1. The CDR3 consists of 15 residues. The J segment lost 4 bases and the V segment lost 1 base, leaving 6 bases of the junction unmatched. Germline V gene data show CDR1 as SGHVS and CDR2 as FNYEAQ. CDR3 bases: TGTGCCAGCAGCTTAGGACAGGGAAGGGGCTATGGCTACACCTTC. Translating gives CASSLGQGRGYGYTF.

Comments on this clonotype: One base away lies a much larger clone, so this may be a sequencing read error. This chain uses TRBV5-4 with TRBJ1-2; D is possibly TRBD1 (5 bases). The V gene lost 9 bases and the J gene lost 4 bases, with 22 bases spanning the gap. The germline CDR1 and CDR2 sequences are SGHNT and YYREEE (reference sequence). The CDR3 is made up of 15 amino acids. CDR3 in DNA: TGTGCCAACAGTCTGGGACGGGGGACGGCCTATGGCTACACCTTC. This gives the protein CANSLGRGTAYGYTF.

The genes are TRBV12-3 or TRBV12-4 and TRBJ2-3; 7 bases agree with TRBD2. J gave up 3 bases and V 5 bases, and 8 bases lay outside the gene matches. The CDR3 is 15 residues long. The CDR3 loop reads CASSGGEGITDTQYF. The CDR3, as DNA: TGTGCCAGCAGTGGCGGGGAGGGCATAACAGATACGCAGTATTTT.

The J gene is TRBJ2-7, the V gene TRBV6-1, with D perhaps TRBD1 (6 bases). CDR3 size: 13 residues. Per germline, CDR1 MNHNS and CDR2 SASEGT. V lost 4 bases to trimming and J lost 4 bases, with 11 bases between them. Here the CDR3 DNA reads TGTGCCAGCAGTGTAACAGGGAAGTACGAGCAGTACGTC. Its protein is CASSVTGKYEQYV.

At least ten counts were recorded for this clonotype. CDR3 DNA: TGTGCCAGCAGTAAACTCGGGACAGGGGGCATGCCCTCCTCTGGGGCCAACGTCCTGACTTTC. Translation gives CASSKLGTGGMPSSGANVLTF. This chain links TRBV11-1 with TRBJ2-6, with 12 nucleotides matching TRBD1. The CDR3 spans 21 residues. Germline trimming cut 6 bases from V and 0 bases from J; bases unmatched to any gene: 15. Germline V gene data show CDR1 as SGHAT and CDR2 as FQDESV (reference sequence).

This clonotype was recorded at least ten times. The gene calls are TRBV18 and TRBJ2-1, with TRBD1 matching over 8 bases. V lost 6 bases to trimming and J lost 5 bases; unmatched junction nucleotides: 6. The CDR3 runs to 14 residues. The germline V gene encodes CDR1 KGHSH and CDR2 LQKENI. CDR3 region: CASSPGTGHNEQFF. The CDR3 nucleotides read TGTGCCAGCTCTCCCGGGACAGGCCACAATGAGCAGTTCTTC.

There are many counts of this clonotype. The chain couples TRBV20-1 to TRBJ2-3; 12 bases agree with TRBD2. With 3 bases clipped from V and 5 bases from J, the junction kept 9 bases outside the gene matches. The CDR3 contains 16 residues. In germline, CDR1 is DFQATT, CDR2 SNEGSKA (reference sequence). For the CDR3, the DNA is TGCAGTGCTAGCCCCCTAGCGGGGGGGAGATTAGATACGCAGTATTTT. Residues: CSASPLAGGRLDTQYF.

The chain uses TRBV10-1 and TRBJ2-5; D may be TRBD1 (7 bases). CDR1 and CDR2 from the germline V gene are WNHNN and SYGVQD (reference sequence). V dropped 3 bases and J dropped 2 bases, with 16 bases sitting between them. The CDR3 is 16 amino acids. The CDR3 loop is CASSDLAGGRQETQYF. The CDR3 DNA sequence: TGCGCCAGCAGTGATTTGGCAGGGGGGCGACAAGAGACCCAGTACTTC.

This clonotype was observed many times. The V gene is TRBV24-1, the J gene TRBJ2-3; tentatively, D is TRBD1 or TRBD2 (6 bases each). The germline gives CDR1 KGHDR, CDR2 SFDVKD. The germline V and J ends were trimmed by 3 bases and 4 bases, with 10 bases remaining between them. The CDR3 sequence is 14 residues long. In nucleotides, the CDR3 is TGTGCCACCAGTGATCCCGGGGGCGCAGATACGCAGTATTTT. Amino acid sequence: CATSDPGGADTQYF.

There are a few counts of this clonotype. The chain uses TRBV9 and TRBJ2-3, with TRBD2 identical over 7 bases. The CDR3 runs 15 residues. CDR1 is SGDLS and CDR2 is YYNGEE in the germline V gene. Unmatched junction bases numbered 5, after V lost 2 bases and J lost 2 bases. The chain's CDR3 is CASSVSAGPTDTQYF. The CDR3 nucleotides are TGTGCCAGCAGCGTCTCAGCGGGGCCCACAGATACGCAGTATTTT.

V and J are TRBV2 and TRBJ2-7, with TRBD1 matching over 7 bases. The CDR3 totals 17 residues. Trimming at V came to 6 bases and at J to 0 bases, leaving 14 bases not matched to a gene. Germline loops: CDR1 SNHLY, CDR2 FYNNEI. CDR3 protein: CASRQTRTGLNSYEQYV. DNA of the CDR3: TGTGCCAGCAGGCAAACCAGGACAGGTCTTAACTCCTACGAGCAGTACGTC.

This clonotype was picked up a small number of times. The chain carries TRBV5-1 and TRBJ1-1; D is undetermined. The CDR3 loop spans 14 amino acids. The germline V gene has CDR1 SGHRS and CDR2 YFSETQ. Trimming pared 3 bases from V and 4 bases from J, leaving 13 bases between. Here the CDR3 reads CASSSGGVTTEAFF. In DNA, the CDR3 is TGCGCCAGCAGCTCGGGTGGAGTGACCACTGAAGCTTTCTTT.

This clonotype occurred many times. The rearrangement joins TRBV27 to TRBJ2-7; D is perhaps TRBD2 (7 bases). The length of the CDR3 is 15 residues. Deletions cut 5 bases from V and 4 bases from J, with 18 bases between. Germline values: CDR1 MNHEY, CDR2 SMNVEV (reference sequence). Written as DNA, the CDR3 is TGTGCCAGCAGTCCCAAAGGGGGGGCCGCGTACGAGCAGTACGTC. This gives the protein CASSPKGGAAYEQYV.

This clonotype has more than one count but fewer than ten. The rearrangement joins TRBV12-3 or TRBV12-4 to TRBJ2-2, with D perhaps matching TRBD1 (6 bases). V was trimmed by 6 bases and J by 1 base, leaving 12 bases between them. The CDR3 totals 15 residues. The CDR3 sequence: CASRGARGNTGELFF. CDR3 coding DNA: TGTGCCAGCAGAGGGGCCAGGGGGAACACCGGGGAGCTGTTTTTT.

The CDR3: CSVEQGSEQYV. For the CDR3, the DNA is TGCAGCGTTGAACAGGGGAGCGAGCAGTACGTC. The chain carries TRBV29-1 and TRBJ2-7; weak D call: TRBD1 (6 bases). Germline-derived CDR1 and CDR2 are SQVTM and ANQGSEA. The CDR3 covers 11 residues. Trimming left V 2 bases short and J 6 bases short, with 8 bases between.

The rearrangement joins TRBV10-2 to TRBJ2-4; D is unresolved. V lost 6 bases to trimming and J lost 1 base, with 4 bases between them. The CDR3 runs to 12 residues. Germline CDR1 WSHSY, CDR2 SAAADI. CDR3 DNA: TGCGCCAGCAGGACGGCCAAAAACATTCAGTACTTC. It yields the protein CASRTAKNIQYF.

The J gene is TRBJ1-6, the V gene TRBV2; the D gene is possibly TRBD1 (6 bases). V was trimmed by 7 bases and J by 0 bases, leaving 10 bases between them. The CDR3 spans 15 residues. The V gene's germline CDR1 is SNHLY and CDR2 FYNNEI. The CDR3 DNA follows: TGTGCCAGCACAGGGGTGTACTCCTATAATTCACCCCTCCACTTT. Its translation is CASTGVYSYNSPLHF.

The rearrangement links TRBV7-9 to TRBJ2-3; maybe TRBD2 (5 bases). The CDR3 is made up of 17 amino acids. Germline V gives CDR1 SEHNR, CDR2 FQNEAQ (reference sequence). V was clipped by 2 bases and J by 0 bases, with 15 bases between them. The CDR3 DNA is TGTGCCAGCAGCTTATCCTTAACCGGGGTGAGCACAGATACGCAGTATTTT. As protein: CASSLSLTGVSTDTQYF.

V usage is TRBV7-7 and J usage is TRBJ2-2, with TRBD1 identical over 8 bases. CDR3 length equals 16 residues. V was clipped by 0 bases and J by 6 bases; unmatched bases: 6. From germline, CDR1 is SSHAT and CDR2 FNYEAQ (reference sequence). The CDR3 DNA reads TGTGCCAGCAGCTTAGCGGAGCAGGGGGCATCCGGGGAGCTGTTTTTT. Its translation is CASSLAEQGASGELFF.

There are a few counts of this clonotype. The chain recombines TRBV21-1 with TRBJ2-1; the table's D call TRBD2 went unverified against the DNA. TRBV21-1 is flagged as a pseudogene. The CDR3 sequence is 18 residues long. CDR3 amino acids: CASGMKIRLVGSYNEQFF. DNA of the CDR3: TGTGCCAGCGGCATGAAAATCCGACTAGTCGGGTCCTACAATGAGCAGTTCTTC.

This clonotype was recorded at least ten times. The chain carries TRBV18 and TRBJ2-7; perhaps TRBD1 as D (5 bases). The germline V gene encodes CDR1 KGHSH and CDR2 LQKENI. The CDR3 is 14 residues long. V lost 1 base to trimming and J lost 5 bases, with 12 bases between them. The CDR3 nucleotides are TGTGCCAGCTCACCACTGGGGCGGCCAGACGAGCAGTACGTC. This translates into CASSPLGRPDEQYV.

The chain links TRBV10-3 to TRBJ1-1; D uncertain. The CDR3 runs 16 residues. The V end lost 2 bases, the J end lost 0 bases, and 13 bases lay between the germline ends. From germline, CDR1 is ENHRY and CDR2 SYGVKD. CDR3 nucleotide sequence: TGTGCCATCAGTGAGAATTCGAGGGAATTGAACACTGAAGCTTTCTTT. It is translated as CAISENSRELNTEAFF.

This clonotype has only a few counts. This chain connects TRBV5-5 to TRBJ2-1, with 9 bases lining up with TRBD2. Germline-derived CDR1 and CDR2 are SGHKS and YYEKEE (reference sequence). Trimming cost V 4 bases and J 14 bases; bases outside gene matches: 13. There are 14 residues in the CDR3. CDR3 loop: CASSRATAGGPEFF. The CDR3 DNA sequence: TGTGCCAGCAGCCGGGCCACCGCGGGGGGGCCGGAGTTCTTC.

This clonotype has at least ten counts. The chain carries TRBV9 and TRBJ2-1; 9 nucleotides line up with TRBD1. The length of the CDR3 is 14 residues. Germline values: CDR1 SGDLS, CDR2 YYNGEE. Losses at the gene ends were 7 bases for V and 3 bases for J; bases not matched to a gene: 5. For the CDR3, the DNA is TGTGCCAGCGGGGGGACAGGGTTCTACAATGAGCAGTTCTTC. It yields the protein CASGGTGFYNEQFF.

This clonotype was recorded a few times. The CDR3 loop is CASSSPPGQGRSYEQYV. CDR3 DNA: TGTGCCAGCAGTTCCCCGCCGGGACAGGGACGTTCCTACGAGCAGTACGTC. The rearrangement uses TRBV6-1 and TRBJ2-7; 9 bases align to TRBD1. V lost 5 bases and J lost 1; bases outside the gene matches: 12. Germline CDR1 MNHNS, CDR2 SASEGT. The CDR3 is made up of 17 amino acids.

In this sample, this clonotype turned up a few times. The chain uses TRBV3-1 and TRBJ2-5; D remains ambiguous. Per the germline V gene, CDR1 is LGHDT and CDR2 is YNNKEL (reference sequence). This CDR3 spans 15 amino acids. V lost 4 bases and J lost 1, with 13 bases in between. CDR3 DNA sequence: TGTGCCAGCAGCCCCCCTCTACCCCTCCAAGAGACCCAGTACTTC. It translates to CASSPPLPLQETQYF.